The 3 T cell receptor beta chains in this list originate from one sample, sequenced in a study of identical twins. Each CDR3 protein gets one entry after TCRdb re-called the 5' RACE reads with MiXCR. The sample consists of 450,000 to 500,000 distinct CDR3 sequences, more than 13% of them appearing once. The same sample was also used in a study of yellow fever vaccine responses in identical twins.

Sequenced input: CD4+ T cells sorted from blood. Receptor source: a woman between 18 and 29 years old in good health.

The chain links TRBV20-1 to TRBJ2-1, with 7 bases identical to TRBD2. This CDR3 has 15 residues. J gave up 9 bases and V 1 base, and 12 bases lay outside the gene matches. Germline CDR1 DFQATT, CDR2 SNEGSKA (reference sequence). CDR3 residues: CSARGLANSAVEQFF. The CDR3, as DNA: TGCAGTGCTAGAGGACTAGCTAACTCTGCGGTTGAGCAGTTCTTC.

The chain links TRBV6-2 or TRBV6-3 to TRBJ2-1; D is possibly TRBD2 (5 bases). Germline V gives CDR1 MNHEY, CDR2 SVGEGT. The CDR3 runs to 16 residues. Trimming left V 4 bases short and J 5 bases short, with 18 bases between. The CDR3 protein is CASSFTQQRSHNEQFF. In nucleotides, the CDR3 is TGTGCCAGCAGTTTTACTCAGCAGCGGAGCCACAATGAGCAGTTCTTC.

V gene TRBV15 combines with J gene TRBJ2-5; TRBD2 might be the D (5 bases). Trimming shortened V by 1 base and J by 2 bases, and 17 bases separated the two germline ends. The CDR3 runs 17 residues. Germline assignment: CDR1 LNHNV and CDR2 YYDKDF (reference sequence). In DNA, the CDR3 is TGTGCCACCAGCAGAGCCCTGGGGAGCGGAGGTCAAGAGACCCAGTACTTC. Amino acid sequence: CATSRALGSGGQETQYF.